A single sample is the source of the 9 T cell receptor beta chains below, sequenced in a study of T-cell reconstitution after alpha-beta-depleted transplantation in children. Preparation of the TCRbeta library involved a method that used unique molecular identifiers. TCRdb re-analysed the PCR reads in MiXCR, keeping a single row per CDR3 protein. The profile shows some 290,000 distinct CDR3 sequences, more than 8% of them singletons. The sample was PBMCs from the stem cell graft donor, taken from the stem cell graft. The receptors derive from a human donor who donated a stem cell graft to a child with SCID.

The CDR3 spells CASSFRAGTDTQYF. The CDR3 DNA sequence: TGTGCCAGCAGTTTTAGGGCGGGGACAGATACGCAGTATTTT. The V and J genes are TRBV12-3 or TRBV12-4 and TRBJ2-3; D perhaps matches TRBD2 (6 bases). The CDR3 runs to 14 residues. Trimming left V 3 bases short and J 3 bases short, with 10 bases between.

The table lists this clonotype with many counts. The chain is built from TRBV29-1 and TRBJ2-6; a weak D match, TRBD1 (6 bases). This CDR3 is 17 amino acids long. V lost 4 bases and J lost 0, with 16 bases in between. The germline gives CDR1 SQVTM, CDR2 ANQGSEA. The CDR3 is CSVGGQQLNSGANVLTF. Written as DNA, the CDR3 is TGCAGCGTTGGAGGACAGCAGCTTAACTCTGGGGCCAACGTCCTGACTTTC.

This clonotype was detected only a few times. The V gene is TRBV7-6, the J gene TRBJ1-2; no clear D. The length of the CDR3 is 14 residues. CDR1 and CDR2 (germline): SGHVS, FNYEAQ. V was pared by 3 bases and J by 0 bases, with 8 bases between. The CDR3 spells CASSLRGSNYGYTF. The CDR3 DNA sequence: TGTGCCAGCAGCTTGCGCGGCTCTAACTATGGCTACACCTTC.

The chain employs TRBV2 and TRBJ2-7; TRBD1 aligns across 7 bases. Germline values: CDR1 SNHLY, CDR2 FYNNEI. This CDR3 spans 13 amino acids. The junction had 8 bases not matched to a gene; V was cut back by 6 bases and J by 6 bases. The CDR3 region has the DNA TGTGCCAGCAGCCGGGACAGTCTTTCCGAGCAGTACTTC. This codes for CASSRDSLSEQYF.

At least ten counts were recorded for this clonotype. This chain uses TRBV5-5 with TRBJ2-2, with D perhaps matching TRBD1 (6 bases). The length of the CDR3 is 14 residues. Germline V gene data show CDR1 as SGHKS and CDR2 as YYEKEE (reference sequence). With 4 bases removed from V and 2 bases from J, the gap between germline ends came to 9 bases. The CDR3 loop reads CASSRDTNTGELFF. The CDR3 nucleotides read TGTGCCAGCAGCCGGGACACCAACACCGGGGAGCTGTTTTTT. Drawing the rest from reference TRBV5-5 and TRBJ2-2, the complete variable domain is DAGVTQSPTHLIKTRGQQVTLRCSPISGHKSVSWYQQVLGQGPQFIFQYYEKEERGRGNFPDRFSARQFPNYSSELNVNALLLGDSALYLCASSRDTNTGELFFGEGSRLTVL.

The sample holds a few counts of this clonotype. This chain links TRBV20-1 with TRBJ2-1, with D possibly being TRBD1 (5 bases). Germline assignment: CDR1 DFQATT and CDR2 SNEGSKA (reference sequence). This CDR3 comprises 16 residues. With 4 bases removed from V and 8 bases from J, the gap between germline ends came to 24 bases. CDR3 amino acids: CSAKHLDRLFGYEQFF. For the CDR3, the DNA is TGCAGTGCTAAACACCTAGACAGATTATTTGGATATGAGCAGTTCTTC.

The table lists this clonotype with a few counts. The chain links TRBV20-1 to TRBJ1-1; D is ambiguous. The length of the CDR3 is 12 residues. The V and J ends lost 2 bases and 6 bases respectively, with 10 bases between them. CDR1 is DFQATT and CDR2 is SNEGSKA in the germline V gene (reference sequence). The CDR3 loop reads CSARLDDPEAFF. DNA for the CDR3: TGCAGTGCTAGACTGGACGACCCTGAAGCTTTCTTT.

For the CDR3, the DNA is TGTGCCAGCAGTGACCACTATGGCTACACCTTC. Translated: CASSDHYGYTF. This chain joins TRBV6-1 and TRBJ1-2; D uncertain. CDR1 and CDR2 (germline): MNHNS, SASEGT. CDR3 length: 11 amino acids. V lost 3 bases and J 3 bases, leaving 2 bases between the germline ends.

This clonotype was detected only a few times. DNA for the CDR3: TGTGCCAGCAGTTTATCAAACCCCAGACAGGCCGCCTACGAGCAGTACTTC. This gives the protein CASSLSNPRQAAYEQYF. The chain carries TRBV27 and TRBJ2-7; D is perhaps TRBD1 (6 bases). Between the trimmed V and J ends, which lost 0 bases and 2 bases, there was a span of 17 bases. CDR1 and CDR2 (germline): MNHEY, SMNVEV (reference sequence). The CDR3 covers 17 residues.